Given below is one TCR beta chain in context. Its antigen remains unidentified. The sample is drawn from a study of monozygotic twins with inflammatory bowel disease. Study results and caveats: Especially where disease activity was present, IBD patients had fewer clonotypes in common with others than healthy twins did.

The CDR3 covers 15 residues. Germline lookup yields CDR1 MGHDK and CDR2 SYGVNS. TCRdb re-called the 5' RACE reads; one entry per CDR3 protein, DNA not given. The table for this sample gives more than 300,000 distinct CDR3 sequences. The source is a human donor with ulcerative colitis or Crohn's disease, or a healthy co-twin of an affected twin (not recorded which). The chain uses TRBV25-1 and TRBJ2-3; the D call from TCRdb, TRBD1, cannot be confirmed without DNA. Sequenced: blood. CDR3 protein: CASSETWGKIDTQYF.